Listed here are 16 T cell receptor beta chains from one sample, sequenced in a study of OX40 agonist ivuxolimab in advanced cancers. Sequencing used immunoSEQ multiplex PCR; TCRdb keeps in-frame clones, though not all of them. Here the sample spans under 70,000 clones, 86% being singletons. The material sequenced was CD4+ or CD8+ T cells sorted from blood, taken in a trial of the OX40 agonist ivuxolimab. Receptors were obtained from an adult with an advanced solid tumor such as melanoma, head and neck, liver or kidney cancer.

The gene calls are TRBV2 and TRBJ2-1, with D possibly TRBD1 on 6 matching bases. The ends were cut back, 5 bases at V and 7 bases at J, with 9 bases in the middle. CDR1 is SNHLY and CDR2 is FYNNEI in the germline V gene. The CDR3 is 12 residues long. Written as DNA, the CDR3 is TGTGCCAGCAGTACTAGGGGGAATGAGCAGTTCTTC. Protein product: CASSTRGNEQFF.

The rearrangement links TRBV11-2 to TRBJ1-4, with D possibly being TRBD1 (6 bases). V dropped 5 bases and J dropped 6 bases, with 13 bases sitting between them. Germline CDR1 reads SGHAT; CDR2 reads FQNNGV. The CDR3 spans 14 residues. The CDR3 DNA reads TGTGCCAGCAGCCCGAGGGGGGGTGATGAAAAACTGTTTTTT. Amino acid sequence: CASSPRGGDEKLFF.

The chain employs TRBV7-2 and TRBJ2-1, with TRBD1 identical over 9 bases. Germline-derived CDR1 and CDR2 are SGHTA and FQGNSA. With 5 bases clipped from V and 2 bases from J, the junction kept 7 bases outside the gene matches. CDR3 length: 16 residues. CDR3 region: CASSPQGAQPYNEQFF. CDR3 bases: TGTGCCAGCAGCCCACAGGGGGCGCAACCCTACAATGAGCAGTTCTTC. The complete variable domain, with remaining parts taken from reference TRBV7-2 and TRBJ2-1, reads GAGVSQSPSNKVTEKGKDVELRCDPISGHTALYWYRQSLGQGLEFLIYFQGNSAPDKSGLPSDRFSAERTGGSVSTLTIQRTQQEDSAVYLCASSPQGAQPYNEQFFGPGTRLTVL.

This chain links TRBV7-2 with TRBJ2-7; D possibly corresponds to TRBD1 (6 bases). CDR1 is SGHTA and CDR2 is FQGNSA in the germline V gene. CDR3 length: 15 residues. V shed 2 bases and J shed 0 bases, with 11 bases lying between them. CDR3 DNA: TGTGCCAGCAGCTTACGGTGGACAGCCTCCTACGAGCAGTACTTC. This encodes CASSLRWTASYEQYF.

The chain couples TRBV25-1 to TRBJ2-5; perhaps TRBD1 as D (6 bases). The CDR3 is 15 amino acids. Germline assignment: CDR1 MGHDK and CDR2 SYGVNS. V was clipped by 3 bases and J by 5 bases, with 16 bases between them. CDR3 nucleotide sequence: TGTGCCAGCAGTGACGTGGAGACAGGCGGTGAGACCCAGTACTTC. Its translation is CASSDVETGGETQYF.

The V and J genes are TRBV28 and TRBJ1-1, with 8 bases matching TRBD1. In germline, CDR1 is MDHEN, CDR2 SYDVKM. V lost 8 bases, J lost 4 bases, and 15 bases stayed unmatched. There are 16 residues in the CDR3. Here the CDR3 reads CASHNRGGQVGTEAFF. The CDR3 coding sequence is TGTGCCAGCCATAATAGAGGGGGACAGGTCGGCACTGAAGCTTTCTTT.

V and J are TRBV19 and TRBJ2-1, with 8 bases aligning to TRBD1. In germline, CDR1 is LNHDA, CDR2 SQIVND (reference sequence). J gave up 3 bases and V 2 bases, and 3 bases lay outside the gene matches. The CDR3 has 15 amino acids. The CDR3: CASSIRTGLYNEQFF. CDR3 DNA: TGTGCCAGTAGTATAAGGACAGGGCTCTACAATGAGCAGTTCTTC.

This chain links TRBV2 with TRBJ1-5; 9 bases match TRBD1. CDR3 length: 13 residues. Germline lookup yields CDR1 SNHLY and CDR2 FYNNEI. The V gene end was trimmed by 8 bases and the J gene end by 4 bases; junction bases not matched to a gene: 3. CDR3 loop: CASRTGENQPQHF. The CDR3 DNA reads as TGTGCCAGCCGGACAGGGGAGAATCAGCCCCAGCATTTT.

V usage is TRBV5-1 and J usage is TRBJ2-3, with D hard to call. The germline V gene encodes CDR1 SGHRS and CDR2 YFSETQ. The CDR3 extends over 15 amino acids. Trimming took 0 bases from V and 1 from J, leaving 9 bases between them. The CDR3 nucleotides read TGCGCCAGCAGCTTGGCACGGCTACGCACAGATACGCAGTATTTT. Translating gives CASSLARLRTDTQYF.

This chain connects TRBV30 to TRBJ1-2, with no clear D. The CDR3 loop spans 12 amino acids. Trimming stripped 4 bases from V and 9 bases from J, with 15 bases between. Germline CDR1 is GTSNPN and CDR2 is SVGIG (reference sequence). The CDR3 is CAWITGSSSYTF. The CDR3 region has the DNA TGTGCCTGGATTACGGGTTCCTCTAGCTACACCTTC.

J is TRBJ2-6 and V is TRBV5-4, with a possible D match to TRBD2 (5 bases). Looked up from germline, CDR1 is SGHNT and CDR2 is YYREEE (reference sequence). This CDR3 region has 16 residues. Trimming removed 3 bases at V and 2 bases at J, with 12 bases between. CDR3 residues: CASSYYGGAGANVLTF. The CDR3 DNA sequence: TGTGCCAGCAGCTACTATGGAGGCGCTGGGGCCAACGTCCTGACTTTC.

CDR3 protein: CASSIRTVGGRDGYTF. Written as DNA, the CDR3 is TGTGCCAGTAGTATCCGAACAGTCGGGGGGCGGGATGGCTACACCTTC. The chain employs TRBV19 and TRBJ1-2; the D gene is possibly TRBD1 (6 bases). This CDR3 has 16 amino acids. Per germline, CDR1 LNHDA and CDR2 SQIVND (reference sequence). The germline V and J ends were trimmed by 3 bases and 6 bases, with 20 bases remaining between them.

This chain links TRBV5-1 with TRBJ2-7; 7 bases line up with TRBD2. Germline trimming cut 4 bases from V and 1 base from J; bases unmatched to any gene: 5. Germline loops: CDR1 SGHRS, CDR2 YFSETQ. The CDR3 runs 14 residues. This chain's CDR3 is CASSPPGGSYEQYF. Written as DNA, the CDR3 is TGCGCCAGCAGCCCACCCGGGGGGTCCTACGAGCAGTACTTC.

This clone was seen once. CDR3 nucleotides: TGTGCCAGCAGTGCGACAGCTCGGTACGAGCAGTACTTC. This translates into CASSATARYEQYF. This chain uses TRBV6-1 with TRBJ2-7, with D possibly being TRBD1 (5 bases). Germline CDR1 and CDR2: MNHNS and SASEGT. V was cut by 4 bases and J by 4 bases, with 11 bases left in between. CDR3 length equals 13 residues.

The chain has TRBV13 and TRBJ2-5; no clear D gene. This CDR3 has 14 amino acids. With 1 base removed from V and 2 bases from J, the gap between germline ends came to 8 bases. Germline values: CDR1 PRHDT, CDR2 FYEKMQ (reference sequence). The CDR3 loop is CASSLEGSQETQYF. The CDR3 DNA follows: TGTGCCAGCAGCTTAGAGGGCAGTCAAGAGACCCAGTACTTC.

This clone has a handful of counts. The chain links TRBV7-2 to TRBJ1-1; 7 bases align to TRBD1. V was pared by 1 base and J by 3 bases, with 2 bases of the junction left unmatched. Germline V gives CDR1 SGHTA, CDR2 FQGNSA. The CDR3 contains 14 residues. This CDR3 is CASSLDRGDTEAFF. The CDR3 nucleotides read TGTGCCAGCAGCTTAGACAGGGGTGACACTGAAGCTTTCTTT.